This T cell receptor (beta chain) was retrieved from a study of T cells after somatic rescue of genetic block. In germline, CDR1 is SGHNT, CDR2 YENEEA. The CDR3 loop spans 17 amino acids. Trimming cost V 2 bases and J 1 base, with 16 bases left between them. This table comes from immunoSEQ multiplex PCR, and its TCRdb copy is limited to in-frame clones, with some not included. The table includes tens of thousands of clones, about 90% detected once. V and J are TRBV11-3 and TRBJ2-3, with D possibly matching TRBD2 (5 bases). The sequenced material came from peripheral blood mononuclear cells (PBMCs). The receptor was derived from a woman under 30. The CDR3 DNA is TGTGCCAGCAGCTTACGTGGACTCAACTGGGGCACAGATACGCAGTATTTT. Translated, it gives CASSLRGLNWGTDTQYF.